This paragraph covers one T cell receptor beta chain sequence. No antigen is known for it. The data belong to a study of Ad26.COV2.S vaccination and SARS-CoV-2 variants. Study-wide background: By the intramuscular route, Ad26.COV2.S was given once, or twice 56 days apart. Broader study findings: It is possible that the TCR breadth and depth analyses underestimated the total T cell responses.

This table comes from immunoSEQ multiplex PCR, and its TCRdb copy is limited to in-frame clones, with some not included. The sample lists 350,000 to 600,000 clones, 80% to 90% occurring once. As for treatment: roughly 20 received Ad26.COV2.S at low or high dose, single or two shots; 5 received placebo; per-sample allocation not given. Repertoires come from day 63 after the first vaccine or placebo injection. Wuhan-strain spike was delivered by a replication-incompetent Ad26 vector. V lost 3 bases to trimming and J lost 2 bases; unmatched junction nucleotides: 7. CDR1 is SGHKS and CDR2 is YYEKEE in the germline V gene (reference sequence). The CDR3 runs 15 residues.

The chain joins TRBV5-5 to TRBJ2-5; 7 positions match TRBD2. The sequences come from peripheral blood, collected in a trial of Ad26.COV2.S vaccine versus placebo. The TCR was taken from a person aged 18 to 65 who received the Ad26.COV2.S COVID-19 vaccine or a placebo. CDR3 in amino acids: CASSWGWGLQETQYF. The CDR3 coding sequence is TGTGCCAGCAGCTGGGGATGGGGACTACAAGAGACCCAGTACTTC. Full variable domain (missing parts from reference TRBV5-5 and TRBJ2-5): DAGVTQSPTHLIKTRGQQVTLRCSPISGHKSVSWYQQVLGQGPQFIFQYYEKEERGRGNFPDRFSARQFPNYSSELNVNALLLGDSALYLCASSWGWGLQETQYFGPGTRLLVL.